The clone carrying this T cell receptor beta chain occurred a few times. The antigen remains undetermined. The sample comes from a study of shared clonotypes between healthy human individuals. Per sorted-subset replicate PCR, input was roughly 200 ng DNA, representing roughly 30,000 T cell genomes. TCRdb's copy holds only in-frame clones and misses some; the assay was immunoSEQ multiplex PCR. This repertoire shows about 1.1 million clones, around 78% found once; its top ten account for 0.6% to 0.75%. Study-wide results and limits: Investigators expected sequencing depth to affect clonotype sharing among donors.

The junction had 10 bases not matched to a gene; V was cut back by 5 bases and J by 5 bases. This CDR3 is built from 15 residues. The germline CDR1 and CDR2 sequences are SEHNR and FQNEAQ (reference sequence). CD4+ cells underwent separation, giving CD45RA+ naive and CD45RA-negative memory subsets. The clonotype comes from a man younger than 35 in good health. Some clones in this sample may be carry-over from other donors' samples. V usage is TRBV7-9 and J usage is TRBJ2-5; 8 bases match TRBD1. The specimen was memory CD4+ T cells from PBMCs. The subset is: CD45RA-negative fraction. CDR3 residues: CASSRQTGERETQYF. CDR3 nucleotide sequence: TGTGCCAGCAGCCGCCAGACAGGGGAGAGGGAGACCCAGTACTTC.